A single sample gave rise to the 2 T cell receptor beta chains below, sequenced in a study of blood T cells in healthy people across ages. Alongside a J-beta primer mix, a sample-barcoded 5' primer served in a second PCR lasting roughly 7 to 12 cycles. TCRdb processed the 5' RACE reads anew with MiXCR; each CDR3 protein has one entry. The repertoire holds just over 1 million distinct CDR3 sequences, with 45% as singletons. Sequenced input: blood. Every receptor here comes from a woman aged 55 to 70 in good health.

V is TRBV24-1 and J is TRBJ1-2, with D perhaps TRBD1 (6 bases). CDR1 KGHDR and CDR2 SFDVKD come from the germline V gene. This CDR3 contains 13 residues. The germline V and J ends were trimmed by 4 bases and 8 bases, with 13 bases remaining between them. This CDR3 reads CATSETGVGGYTF. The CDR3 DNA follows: TGTGCCACCAGTGAGACAGGAGTGGGCGGCTACACCTTC.

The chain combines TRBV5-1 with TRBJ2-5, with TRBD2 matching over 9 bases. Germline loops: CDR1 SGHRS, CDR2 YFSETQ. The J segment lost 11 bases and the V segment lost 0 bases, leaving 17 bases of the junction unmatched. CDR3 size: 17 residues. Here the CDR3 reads CASSLAGATQFSGSQYF. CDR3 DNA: TGCGCCAGCAGCTTGGCGGGGGCTACCCAATTTAGCGGGAGTCAGTACTTC.